The rows below give T cell receptor beta chains drawn from one sample of a study of Ad26.COV2.S vaccination and SARS-CoV-2 variants. Measured with immunoSEQ multiplex PCR; TCRdb has only the in-frame clones, and not every one. The sample has around 450,000 clones; 90% are singletons. Material: peripheral blood, obtained in a trial of Ad26.COV2.S vaccine versus placebo. These receptors came from a person between 18 and 59 years old who received the Ad26.COV2.S COVID-19 vaccine or a placebo. Both conserved end residues are part of each CDR3. D genes are given only for firm matches. Clone size is not always given. Where it is, it says once, few, many or a class for expanded clones.

size,D,V,J,CDR3,DNA
NA,NA,TRBV5-1,TRBJ1-1,CASSYGTLNTEAFF,TGCGCCAGCAGCTATGGGACATTGAACACTGAAGCTTTCTTT
NA,NA,TRBV18,TRBJ2-6,CASSPLRNPSGANVLTF,TGTGCCAGCTCACCACTAAGAAACCCCTCTGGGGCCAACGTCCTGACTTTC
NA,TRBD2,TRBV27,TRBJ2-7,CASSFRGGDEQYF,TGTGCCAGCAGTTTCCGCGGGGGGGACGAGCAGTACTTC
NA,NA,TRBV5-4,TRBJ1-2,CASSPGPKPDYGYTF,TGTGCCAGCAGCCCGGGGCCGAAACCTGACTATGGCTACACCTTC
NA,TRBD1,TRBV6-6,TRBJ2-1,CASSRQGAEQFF,TGTGCCAGCAGTAGACAGGGAGCTGAGCAGTTCTTC
once,NA,TRBV27,TRBJ2-1,CASSPHGPEQFF,TGTGCCAGCAGTCCTCACGGGCCCGAGCAGTTCTTC
NA,NA,TRBV10-2,TRBJ2-1,CASSDFPLEQFF,TGCGCCAGCAGTGATTTTCCCCTTGAGCAGTTCTTC
NA,TRBD1,TRBV19,TRBJ2-5,CASSISGDRVQETQYF,TGTGCCAGTAGTATTTCTGGGGACAGGGTTCAAGAGACCCAGTACTTC
NA,TRBD2,TRBV4-3,TRBJ2-3,CASSQLSGRATDTQYF,TGCGCCAGCAGCCAGCTTAGCGGGAGGGCCACAGATACGCAGTATTTT
NA,TRBD1,TRBV5-5,TRBJ1-3,CASSYSGTGANTIYF,TGTGCCAGCAGTTACTCCGGGACAGGGGCGAACACCATATATTTT
NA,TRBD2,TRBV5-1,TRBJ2-7,CASSGRESGLEQYF,TGCGCCAGCAGCGGGCGGGAGTCAGGGCTCGAGCAGTACTTC
NA,TRBD2,TRBV7-3,TRBJ2-3,CASSSLAGADTQYF,TGTGCCAGCAGCTCCCTAGCGGGAGCAGATACGCAGTATTTT
NA,TRBD2,TRBV5-6,TRBJ2-7,CASSSVTSGKAYEQYF,TGTGCCAGCAGCTCAGTGACTAGCGGGAAAGCCTACGAGCAGTACTTC
NA,TRBD1,TRBV4-3,TRBJ2-6,CASSQETGGGSGANVLTF,TGCGCCAGCAGCCAAGAGACAGGGGGCGGGTCTGGGGCCAACGTCCTGACTTTC
NA,NA,TRBV14,TRBJ1-1,CASSQVGRWAEAFF,TGTGCCAGCAGCCAAGTCGGCCGGTGGGCTGAAGCTTTCTTT
NA,NA,TRBV27,TRBJ2-1,CASMPGRLSYNEQFF,TGTGCCAGCATGCCGGGACGCCTCTCCTACAATGAGCAGTTCTTC
NA,NA,TRBV2,TRBJ1-5,CASSGGRSNQPQHF,TGTGCCAGCAGTGGTGGACGAAGCAATCAGCCCCAGCATTTT
NA,NA,TRBV12-3/TRBV12-4,TRBJ1-2,CASSPRPDYGYTF,TGTGCCAGCAGTCCCCGTCCGGACTATGGCTACACCTTC
once,NA,TRBV18,TRBJ2-5,CASSPRDVKETQYF,TGTGCCAGCTCACCTCGGGACGTGAAAGAGACCCAGTACTTC
once,NA,TRBV21-1,TRBJ1-1,CARAPGSRYEPEAFF,TGTGCCCGCGCCCCCGGGAGCAGATATGAACCTGAAGCTTTCTTT
NA,TRBD2,TRBV7-6,TRBJ2-3,CASSRAGGIADTQYF,TGTGCCAGCAGCCGAGCGGGAGGGATCGCAGATACGCAGTATTTT
NA,NA,TRBV7-9,TRBJ2-4,CASSLDDGNIQYF,TGTGCCAGCAGCTTAGACGACGGAAACATTCAGTACTTC
NA,NA,TRBV19,TRBJ1-6,CASRQDYNSPLHF,TGTGCCAGTCGACAGGATTATAATTCACCCCTCCACTTT
NA,NA,TRBV3-1/TRBV3-2,TRBJ2-6,CASSQAGANVLTF,TGTGCCAGCAGCCAGGCTGGGGCCAACGTCCTGACTTTC